The 30 T cell receptor beta chains in this list originate from one sample, sequenced in a study of T cells in Graves' hyperthyroidism and ophthalmopathy. Amplification yielded TCR beta CDR3 regions, with RNA transcripts as the source. During a first-round RT-PCR of the TCR CDR3, the HTBI primer set was used. TCRdb re-called the multiplex PCR reads with MiXCR, one entry per CDR3 protein. The sample records hundreds of thousands of distinct CDR3 sequences, less than 25% being singletons. The sequenced sample was blood. The receptors shown here come from a woman in her seventies with Graves' ophthalmopathy.

About this clonotype itself: At one of its ends the junction is not consistent with the germline gene, which may arise from a read error. The chain is built from TRBV6-1 and TRBJ2-1; possible D gene TRBD1, 5 bases. Per the germline V gene, CDR1 is MNHNS and CDR2 is SASEGT. The CDR3 has 15 residues. The CDR3 loop is CATSTGLSSYNEQFF. The CDR3 coding sequence is TGTGCCACCAGTACAGGTCTCAGCTCCTACAATGAGCAGTTCTTC.

This clonotype was counted many times. The chain employs TRBV2 and TRBJ1-1; D is perhaps TRBD1 (5 bases). V dropped 2 bases and J dropped 5 bases, with 15 bases sitting between them. This CDR3 has 15 amino acids. Germline V gives CDR1 SNHLY, CDR2 FYNNEI. As DNA, the CDR3 is TGTGCCAGCAGTGAACGATCCGGGGGGAGGACTGAAGCTTTCTTT. This codes for CASSERSGGRTEAFF.

The chain links TRBV5-4 to TRBJ2-3; 7 bases agree with TRBD2. The germline V gene encodes CDR1 SGHNT and CDR2 YYREEE (reference sequence). V shed 4 bases and J 2 bases; nucleotides not matched to a gene: 7. CDR3 length: 15 residues. CDR3 protein: CASSTIAGHTDTQYF. The CDR3, as DNA: TGTGCCAGCAGCACGATAGCGGGTCACACAGATACGCAGTATTTT.

The CDR3 region is CASSPLGGGNQPQHF. The CDR3 DNA reads as TGCGCCAGCAGCCCCCTCGGAGGGGGCAATCAGCCCCAGCATTTT. V usage is TRBV5-1 and J usage is TRBJ1-5; D perhaps matches TRBD1 (5 bases). The CDR3 runs to 15 residues. V shed 4 bases and J shed 2 bases, with 13 bases lying between them. Germline V lookup: CDR1 SGHRS, CDR2 YFSETQ.

In this sample, this clonotype turned up a few times. V and J are TRBV3-1 and TRBJ2-1; possibly TRBD2 for D (6 bases). Trimming removed 5 bases at V and 6 bases at J, with 17 bases between. This CDR3 is 15 amino acids long. Germline CDR1 and CDR2: LGHDT and YNNKEL (reference sequence). CDR3 DNA: TGTGCCAGCAGCTCACCGGGACTTGTCTCCAATGAGCAGTTCTTC. Translation: CASSSPGLVSNEQFF.

CDR3 DNA sequence: TGTGCCAGCAGTTACGGACGCCGGACAGGGAGGAATGAGCAGTTCTTC. This codes for CASSYGRRTGRNEQFF. The chain carries TRBV6-5 and TRBJ2-1; 8 nucleotides line up with TRBD1. The germline V gene has CDR1 MNHEY and CDR2 SVGAGI. With V trimmed by 2 bases and J by 7 bases, 10 bases remained unmatched. The CDR3 is 16 amino acids.

This clonotype was picked up many times. The chain couples TRBV7-3 to TRBJ2-3, with D possibly matching TRBD1 (6 bases). V lost 5 bases, J lost 1 base, and 16 bases lay in between. The length of the CDR3 is 16 residues. Germline V gene sequence: CDR1 SGHTA, CDR2 FQGTGA. This CDR3 is CASSPGRAGGTDTQYF. In DNA, the CDR3 is TGTGCCAGCAGCCCCGGCAGGGCAGGGGGCACAGATACGCAGTATTTT.

In this sample, this clonotype turned up a few times. The V and J genes are TRBV6-1 and TRBJ2-1; 10 bases line up with TRBD2. The CDR3 is made up of 15 amino acids. V lost 6 bases, J lost 5 bases, and 7 bases stayed unmatched. Per germline, CDR1 MNHNS and CDR2 SASEGT. The CDR3 is CASSPSSGGDNEQFF. The CDR3 bases are TGTGCCAGCAGCCCTTCTAGCGGGGGAGACAATGAGCAGTTCTTC.

The chain employs TRBV7-2 and TRBJ2-5; 7 positions match TRBD2. The CDR3 extends over 19 amino acids. V trimming: 1 base; J trimming: 6 bases; junction bases outside the gene matches: 20. CDR1 is SGHTA, CDR2 FQGNSA, per germline. The CDR3, as DNA: TGTGCCAGCAGCTTAGATCCTCTCCTTGGCGGGAGTACGAGGAAGACCCAGTACTTC. This codes for CASSLDPLLGGSTRKTQYF.

Ten or more counts support this clonotype. The chain couples TRBV3-1 to TRBJ2-5; 8 bases align to TRBD2. V lost 4 bases, J lost 5 bases, and 6 bases stayed unmatched. Germline assignment: CDR1 LGHDT and CDR2 YNNKEL (reference sequence). The CDR3 contains 14 residues. CDR3 residues: CASSPLTGGETQYF. The CDR3 nucleotides read TGTGCCAGCAGCCCCCTGACGGGAGGGGAGACCCAGTACTTC.

The rearrangement uses TRBV11-2 and TRBJ2-5; D might be TRBD1 (6 bases). This CDR3 has 16 amino acids. Germline V CDR1 and CDR2: SGHAT, FQNNGV. Trimming removed 4 bases from V and 5 bases from J, with 20 bases in between. This CDR3 reads CASSSDWGLTRETQYF. CDR3 bases: TGTGCCAGCAGCTCCGATTGGGGGCTCACCAGGGAGACCCAGTACTTC.

This clonotype was seen only a few times. This chain joins TRBV11-3 and TRBJ2-5; D unresolved. The CDR3 runs to 14 residues. Germline CDR1 is SGHNT and CDR2 is YENEEA. Between the trimmed V and J ends, which lost 5 bases and 4 bases, there was a span of 14 bases. The CDR3 protein is CASSLGPVGETQYF. The CDR3 DNA reads as TGTGCCAGCAGCCTCGGGCCCGTGGGAGAGACCCAGTACTTC.

This clonotype came up a few times. The chain carries TRBV24-1 and TRBJ2-3; D is ambiguous. The germline V gene encodes CDR1 KGHDR and CDR2 SFDVKD. The V end lost 7 bases, the J end lost 3 bases, and 13 bases lay between the germline ends. The CDR3 spans 14 residues. CDR3 in DNA: TGTGCCACCAGGATCTCATGGGCTACAGATACGCAGTATTTT. Encoded protein: CATRISWATDTQYF.

This clonotype was found a few times. The rearrangement uses TRBV24-1 and TRBJ2-1, with 7 nucleotides matching TRBD1. This CDR3 has 18 residues. Trimming removed 1 base from V and 1 base from J; junction bases left unmatched: 9. From germline, CDR1 is KGHDR and CDR2 SFDVKD. The DNA for the CDR3 is TGTGCCACCAGTGATTTTGGAAGAGGGGGCTTTTCCTACAATGAGCAGTTCTTC. It translates to CATSDFGRGGFSYNEQFF.

This clonotype was detected once. The chain uses TRBV27 and TRBJ2-7; TRBD2 agrees at 8 bases. J was trimmed by 2 bases and V by 7 bases; bases with no gene match: 7. Germline loops: CDR1 MNHEY, CDR2 SMNVEV (reference sequence). The CDR3 sequence is 14 residues long. The CDR3 loop is CASISGGGTYEQYF. The CDR3 DNA is TGTGCCAGCATATCGGGGGGGGGAACCTACGAGCAGTACTTC.

This clonotype was counted a few times. The rearrangement uses TRBV20-1 and TRBJ2-1, with TRBD2 matching over 10 bases. V was pared by 2 bases and J by 2 bases, with 9 bases of the junction left unmatched. The germline V gene has CDR1 DFQATT and CDR2 SNEGSKA (reference sequence). The CDR3 is 17 amino acids. The chain's CDR3 is CSARTGLALNTYNEQFF. CDR3 sequence (DNA): TGCAGTGCTAGAACGGGACTAGCGTTAAACACCTACAATGAGCAGTTCTTC.

The chain is built from TRBV19 and TRBJ1-3; D is unclear. The CDR3 is 12 residues long. V lost 3 bases, J lost 2 bases, and 2 bases lay in between. The germline V gene has CDR1 LNHDA and CDR2 SQIVND (reference sequence). The CDR3 reads CASSIAGNTIYF. CDR3 nucleotide sequence: TGTGCCAGTAGTATTGCTGGAAACACCATATATTTT.

This chain connects TRBV5-1 to TRBJ2-5; 7 positions match TRBD2. V shed 6 bases, J shed 0 bases, and the junction held 14 bases outside the gene matches. CDR3 length equals 17 residues. Germline assignment: CDR1 SGHRS and CDR2 YFSETQ. CDR3 nucleotide sequence: TGCGCCAGCACCCCCGGGGGGTTGCGGGGATACCAAGAGACCCAGTACTTC. This codes for CASTPGGLRGYQETQYF.

This clonotype appeared many times. The V call is TRBV7-8, the J call TRBJ2-3; D gene ambiguous. The length of the CDR3 is 14 residues. CDR1 is SGHVS and CDR2 is FQNEAQ in the germline V gene. Trimming took off 5 bases at V and 2 bases at J, with 11 bases between the two ends. The CDR3: CASSPDRITDTQYF. The CDR3 nucleotides read TGTGCCAGCAGCCCGGACCGAATCACAGATACGCAGTATTTT.

V is TRBV2 and J is TRBJ2-7; TRBD2 matches 12 bases. This CDR3 spans 14 amino acids. Germline loops: CDR1 SNHLY, CDR2 FYNNEI. The trim removed 6 bases at V and 3 bases at J, leaving 3 bases unmatched. The CDR3 bases are TGTGCCAGCAGACTAGCGGGAGGCAACTACGAGCAGTACTTC. It is translated as CASRLAGGNYEQYF.

As regards this clonotype: This clone may be a read error of a much larger clone one base away. The chain joins TRBV28 to TRBJ2-7, with a weak D call TRBD2 (7 bases). The germline V gene encodes CDR1 MDHEN and CDR2 SYDVKM. Trimming pared 5 bases from V and 2 bases from J, leaving 16 bases between. This CDR3 is built from 15 residues. This chain's CDR3 is CASSRDGGQTYEQYF. CDR3 bases: TGTGCCAGCAGTCGAGACGGGGGGCAAACCTACGAGCAGTACTTC.

This clonotype was detected many times. The V call is TRBV10-3, the J call TRBJ2-7; D perhaps matches TRBD1 (6 bases). The CDR3 contains 14 residues. The V gene lost 10 bases and the J gene lost 4 bases, with 20 bases spanning the gap. The V gene's germline CDR1 is ENHRY and CDR2 SYGVKD. The CDR3 spells CATKRGSSGYEQYF. CDR3 sequence (DNA): TGTGCCACTAAAAGGGGGTCGAGCGGTTACGAGCAGTACTTC.

In its sample, this clonotype was seen a few times. This chain joins TRBV3-1 and TRBJ2-1, with 10 bases aligning to TRBD2. The trim removed 6 bases at V and 6 bases at J, leaving 2 bases unmatched. Looked up from germline, CDR1 is LGHDT and CDR2 is YNNKEL (reference sequence). This CDR3 is 13 amino acids long. The CDR3 nucleotides read TGTGCCAGCAGAGCGGGAGGGCCCAATGAGCAGTTCTTC. Translating gives CASRAGGPNEQFF.

A few counts support this clonotype. J is TRBJ1-5 and V is TRBV6-1; perhaps TRBD1 as D (6 bases). The CDR3 has 15 residues. Germline V CDR1 and CDR2: MNHNS, SASEGT. Trimming shortened V by 4 bases and J by 0 bases, and 10 bases separated the two germline ends. CDR3 amino acids: CASSGRGASNQPQHF. The CDR3 DNA reads as TGTGCCAGCAGTGGGCGGGGGGCTAGCAATCAGCCCCAGCATTTT.

In its sample, this clonotype was seen a few times. The genes are TRBV2 and TRBJ2-4, with D possibly being TRBD1 or TRBD2 (5 bases each). The germline V and J ends were trimmed by 6 bases and 0 bases, with 12 bases remaining between them. CDR3 length: 15 residues. CDR1 is SNHLY and CDR2 is FYNNEI in the germline V gene. DNA for the CDR3: TGTGCCAGCAGGACCGGGACCTTAGCCAAAAACATTCAGTACTTC. The encoded protein is CASRTGTLAKNIQYF.

V and J are TRBV2 and TRBJ1-2; D may be TRBD1 (5 bases). CDR1 is SNHLY and CDR2 is FYNNEI in the germline V gene. The CDR3 has 14 amino acids. Trimming took off 2 bases at V and 9 bases at J, with 16 bases between the two ends. Here the CDR3 reads CASSEYQGQGSYTF. The DNA of the CDR3 is TGTGCCAGCAGTGAATATCAGGGCCAGGGCAGCTACACCTTC.

J is TRBJ1-6 and V is TRBV28; D gene unclear. Germline CDR1 reads MDHEN; CDR2 reads SYDVKM. The V gene lost 6 bases and the J gene lost 7 bases, with 13 bases spanning the gap. CDR3 length equals 14 residues. The CDR3 DNA is TGTGCCAGCAGACCCTTTTTGGGAAATTCACCCCTCCACTTT. This codes for CASRPFLGNSPLHF.

The J gene is TRBJ2-1, the V gene TRBV29-1, with D possibly matching TRBD2 (7 bases). This CDR3 is built from 19 residues. Germline loops: CDR1 SQVTM, CDR2 ANQGSEA. Trimming cost V 5 bases and J 7 bases, with 33 bases left between them. CDR3 sequence: CSVSLGGAGMTGSINEQFF. The CDR3 coding sequence is TGCAGCGTTTCCCTAGGGGGGGCGGGAATGACGGGTTCAATAAATGAGCAGTTCTTC.

The chain links TRBV11-2 to TRBJ2-2; 9 nucleotides align to TRBD1. The CDR3 extends over 16 amino acids. Losses at the gene ends were 4 bases for V and 4 bases for J; bases not matched to a gene: 7. Germline loops: CDR1 SGHAT, CDR2 FQNNGV. The CDR3 loop is CASSSRTGVTTGELFF. CDR3 in DNA: TGTGCCAGCAGCTCTCGGACAGGGGTGACCACCGGGGAGCTGTTTTTT. Supplemented by reference TRBV11-2 and TRBJ2-2, the full variable domain reads EAGVAQSPRYKIIEKRQSVAFWCNPISGHATLYWYQQILGQGPKLLIQFQNNGVVDDSQLPKDRFSAERLKGVDSTLKIQPAKLEDSAVYLCASSSRTGVTTGELFFGEGSRLTVL.

This clonotype was counted between two and nine times. This chain connects TRBV24-1 to TRBJ2-5; 8 nucleotides agree with TRBD1. The V segment lost 3 bases and the J segment 5 bases; nucleotides outside the gene matches: 7. There are 15 residues in the CDR3. Germline assignment: CDR1 KGHDR and CDR2 SFDVKD. CDR3 in amino acids: CATSDTGTGWETQYF. The CDR3 DNA reads TGTGCCACCAGTGATACTGGGACAGGATGGGAGACCCAGTACTTC.